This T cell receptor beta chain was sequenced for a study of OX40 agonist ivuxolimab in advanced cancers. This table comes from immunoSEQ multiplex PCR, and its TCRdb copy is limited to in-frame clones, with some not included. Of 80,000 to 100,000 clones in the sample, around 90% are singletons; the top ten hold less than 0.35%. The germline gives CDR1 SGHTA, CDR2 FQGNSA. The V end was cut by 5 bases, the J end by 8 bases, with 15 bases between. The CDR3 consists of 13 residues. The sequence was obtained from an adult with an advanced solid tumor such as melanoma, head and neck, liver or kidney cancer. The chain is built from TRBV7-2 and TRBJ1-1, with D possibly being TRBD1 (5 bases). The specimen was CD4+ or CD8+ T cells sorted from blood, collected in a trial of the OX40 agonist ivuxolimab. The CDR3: CASSLDRRGEAFF. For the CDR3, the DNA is TGTGCCAGCAGCCTAGACAGACGGGGAGAAGCTTTCTTT.